These 32 T cell receptor beta chains share one sample of origin, sequenced in a study of human T cells and chemical hapten exposure. Described time point: healthy volunteer bleed at 2 weeks. The starting material, unfractionated whole blood, was used for total RNA extraction. TCRdb redid the calling of the RACE reads with MiXCR, one entry per CDR3 protein. The repertoire holds over 85,000 distinct CDR3 sequences, roughly 8.5% seen once, with 2.5% to 3% in the top ten. The sample consisted of whole blood. The receptors shown here come from a female donor in good health. Some clones in this sample may be carry-over from other donors' samples.

In its sample, this clonotype was seen many times. The gene calls are TRBV7-9 and TRBJ1-1, with 10 bases aligning to TRBD1. The trim removed 5 bases at V and 4 bases at J, leaving 7 bases unmatched. The CDR3 is 15 residues long. The germline CDR1 and CDR2 sequences are SEHNR and FQNEAQ (reference sequence). The CDR3 coding sequence is TGTGCCAGCAGCCCGACAGGGGGCGCAGGCACTGAAGCTTTCTTT. Translation gives CASSPTGGAGTEAFF.

This clonotype appeared many times. The chain employs TRBV28 and TRBJ1-1; TRBD1 might be the D (5 bases). This CDR3 region has 13 residues. CDR1 MDHEN and CDR2 SYDVKM come from the germline V gene. V was pared by 7 bases and J by 11 bases, with 20 bases between. For the CDR3, the DNA is TGTGCCAGCACCCAGGGCCGTTTAAATTTGGCTTTCTTT. It translates to CASTQGRLNLAFF.

This clonotype was counted only a few times. This rearrangement joins TRBV27 to TRBJ1-1; the D is unclear. The germline CDR1 and CDR2 sequences are MNHEY and SMNVEV (reference sequence). The CDR3 runs to 14 residues. The V end was cut by 5 bases, the J end by 1 base, with 11 bases between. The CDR3: CASSPSYPNTEAFF. The CDR3 bases are TGTGCCAGCAGTCCGTCATACCCGAACACTGAAGCTTTCTTT.

Many counts were recorded for this clonotype. CDR3 in amino acids: CASRPLTSGTLTEQFF. CDR3 nucleotide sequence: TGTGCCAGCAGACCCTTGACTAGCGGAACCCTTACGGAGCAGTTCTTC. V and J are TRBV7-2 and TRBJ2-1; the match to TRBD2 covers 9 bases. The CDR3 is 16 amino acids. The V gene end was trimmed by 6 bases and the J gene end by 10 bases; junction bases not matched to a gene: 16. CDR1 and CDR2 from the germline V gene are SGHTA and FQGNSA.

The chain is built from TRBV19 and TRBJ1-2, with TRBD1 as a possible D gene (6 bases). The germline gives CDR1 LNHDA, CDR2 SQIVND (reference sequence). Trimming pared 4 bases from V and 6 bases from J, leaving 12 bases between. The CDR3 consists of 13 residues. This chain's CDR3 is CASSTQRGDGYTF. The CDR3 DNA reads as TGTGCCAGTAGTACGCAGAGGGGGGATGGCTACACCTTC.

The gene calls are TRBV10-3 and TRBJ2-1; 7 bases line up with TRBD1. CDR3 length: 15 residues. V shed 3 bases, J shed 2 bases, and the junction held 4 bases outside the gene matches. Germline V gene data show CDR1 as ENHRY and CDR2 as SYGVKD. CDR3 DNA: TGTGCCATCAGTGAAACAGGGGCCCCCTACAATGAGCAGTTCTTC. Encoded protein: CAISETGAPYNEQFF.

This clonotype appeared a few times. The chain employs TRBV11-2 and TRBJ2-7, with D perhaps TRBD1 or TRBD2 (5 bases each). This CDR3 has 15 amino acids. Germline values: CDR1 SGHAT, CDR2 FQNNGV. V was trimmed by 5 bases and J by 7 bases, leaving 21 bases between them. In nucleotides, the CDR3 is TGTGCCAGCAGCCCCTCCATCGGGACCCCGGAAGAGCAGTACTTC. It is translated as CASSPSIGTPEEQYF.

The gene calls are TRBV12-5 and TRBJ1-4; D is uncertain. V was cut by 4 bases and J by 8 bases, with 20 bases left in between. This CDR3 is 16 amino acids long. Germline CDR1 is LGHNT and CDR2 is FRNRAP. CDR3 in amino acids: CASGSGSGPLEEKLFF. In DNA, the CDR3 is TGTGCTAGTGGTTCGGGATCGGGCCCGTTGGAGGAAAAACTGTTTTTT.

Turning to this clonotype: Relative to the germline gene, one junction end is altered; a read error may explain this. This chain uses TRBV3-1 with TRBJ2-1, with 7 positions matching TRBD2. CDR1 is LGHDT, CDR2 YNNKEL, per germline (reference sequence). This CDR3 has 17 amino acids. The CDR3 DNA follows: TGTGCCAGCAGCCAAAGTTCAAGCGGGAATCCGTCCAATAAGCAGTTCTTC. Its translation is CASSQSSSGNPSNKQFF.

In this sample, this clonotype turned up a few times. This chain uses TRBV9 with TRBJ2-2; no clear D gene. The CDR3 runs 14 residues. Trimming pared 0 bases from V and 5 bases from J, leaving 8 bases between. Germline V lookup: CDR1 SGDLS, CDR2 YYNGEE. Written as DNA, the CDR3 is TGTGCCAGCAGCGTAGCTACGGTAACCGGGGAGCTGTTTTTT. It translates to CASSVATVTGELFF.

This clonotype appeared many times. The chain links TRBV29-1 to TRBJ2-5, with D possibly TRBD2 on 5 matching bases. V gave up 4 bases and J gave up 5 bases, with 17 bases separating them. CDR1 is SQVTM, CDR2 ANQGSEA, per germline. The CDR3 extends over 14 amino acids. Here the CDR3 reads CSVGQRLASETQYF. DNA of the CDR3: TGCAGCGTTGGCCAGCGGCTAGCCAGCGAGACCCAGTACTTC.

The sample holds a few counts of this clonotype. The chain employs TRBV7-9 and TRBJ1-6; the D gene is possibly TRBD1 (6 bases). Looked up from germline, CDR1 is SEHNR and CDR2 is FQNEAQ (reference sequence). V lost 1 base and J lost 7, with 8 bases in between. CDR3 size: 14 residues. The CDR3 nucleotides read TGTGCCAGCAGCTTAGTAGGACAGAATTCACCCCTCCACTTT. Translation: CASSLVGQNSPLHF.

This clonotype was counted at least ten times. The chain links TRBV6-5 to TRBJ2-4, with D possibly being TRBD2 (6 bases). The CDR3 sequence is 12 residues long. Trimming shortened V by 4 bases and J by 16 bases, and 17 bases separated the two germline ends. Germline lookup yields CDR1 MNHEY and CDR2 SVGAGI. Here the CDR3 DNA reads TGTGCCAGCAGTTCCACGAGCGGGTCGTATTACTTC. Amino acid sequence: CASSSTSGSYYF.

The sample holds a few counts of this clonotype. The CDR3 reads CASSLNTGFGYTF. The CDR3 DNA follows: TGTGCCAGCAGCCTCAATACGGGATTTGGCTACACCTTC. V usage is TRBV3-1 and J usage is TRBJ1-2; D is unresolved. The V gene lost 4 bases and the J gene lost 7 bases, with 13 bases spanning the gap. Germline V gene data show CDR1 as LGHDT and CDR2 as YNNKEL (reference sequence). This CDR3 region has 13 residues.

This clonotype was counted a few times. The chain has TRBV7-9 and TRBJ1-1; D is undetermined. V was trimmed by 1 base and J by 0 bases, leaving 18 bases between them. The germline gives CDR1 SEHNR, CDR2 FQNEAQ (reference sequence). The CDR3 extends over 18 amino acids. The CDR3 bases are TGTGCCAGCAGCTTAGATCCCCTCACGGCGGGAATGAACACTGAAGCTTTCTTT. This sequence encodes CASSLDPLTAGMNTEAFF.

The V call is TRBV5-1, the J call TRBJ1-1; D is possibly TRBD1 (5 bases). The CDR3 length is 13 residues. Germline V gene sequence: CDR1 SGHRS, CDR2 YFSETQ. V lost 9 bases, J lost 3 bases, and 15 bases lay in between. The CDR3 DNA reads TGCGCCACCAAGGAGGGGTTGGACACTGAAGCTTTCTTT. As protein: CATKEGLDTEAFF.

This clonotype was picked up many times. This chain joins TRBV20-1 and TRBJ1-1; a weak D match, TRBD1 (6 bases). CDR3 size: 13 residues. CDR1 and CDR2 (germline): DFQATT, SNEGSKA (reference sequence). Trimming removed 4 bases from V and 5 bases from J, with 14 bases in between. CDR3 protein: CSATRGRETEAFF. The CDR3 nucleotides are TGCAGTGCTACCAGGGGCCGGGAGACTGAAGCTTTCTTT.

This clonotype was found a few times. The V and J genes are TRBV11-1 and TRBJ2-7; D is perhaps TRBD2 (6 bases). Trimming left V 4 bases short and J 0 bases short, with 13 bases between. The CDR3 length is 15 residues. Germline CDR1 SGHAT, CDR2 FQDESV (reference sequence). CDR3 residues: CASSSSDDSSYEQYF. CDR3 in DNA: TGTGCCAGCAGCTCTAGCGACGACAGCTCCTACGAGCAGTACTTC.

The gene calls are TRBV7-9 and TRBJ2-7; D ambiguous. The CDR3 sequence is 11 residues long. Germline-derived CDR1 and CDR2 are SEHNR and FQNEAQ (reference sequence). The V gene lost 4 bases and the J gene lost 6 bases, with 7 bases spanning the gap. CDR3 in DNA: TGTGCCAGCAGCTCGAGAGGCGAGCAGTACTTC. Translated: CASSSRGEQYF.

This clonotype has at least ten counts. This sequence joins TRBV20-1 and TRBJ2-7; 11 nucleotides match TRBD2. CDR3 size: 14 residues. Unmatched junction bases numbered 6, after V lost 5 bases and J lost 3 bases. Germline V CDR1 and CDR2: DFQATT, SNEGSKA (reference sequence). CDR3 in amino acids: CSAVGTSGNYEQYF. The CDR3 DNA reads TGCAGTGCTGTTGGGACTAGCGGAAACTACGAGCAGTACTTC.

This clonotype has a count of ten or more. J is TRBJ1-1 and V is TRBV6-1; D gene uncertain. The CDR3 extends over 14 amino acids. Germline V gene sequence: CDR1 MNHNS, CDR2 SASEGT. Trimming stripped 3 bases from V and 1 base from J, with 9 bases between. The CDR3 sequence is CASSEPGQNTEAFF. CDR3 coding DNA: TGTGCCAGCAGTGAGCCCGGGCAGAACACTGAAGCTTTCTTT.

This clonotype was seen only a few times. The chain employs TRBV6-2 or TRBV6-3 and TRBJ2-3, with D unresolved. The CDR3 extends over 14 amino acids. Germline CDR1 and CDR2: MNHEY and SVGEGT. Trimming took 6 bases from V and 0 from J, leaving 10 bases between them. CDR3 DNA sequence: TGTGCCAGCAGCGGATTTATGAGCACAGATACGCAGTATTTT. Protein product: CASSGFMSTDTQYF.

The chain links TRBV11-2 to TRBJ2-7, with 9 bases fitting TRBD1. J lost 4 bases, V lost 5 bases, and 9 bases had no gene match. CDR3 length: 15 amino acids. CDR1 and CDR2 (germline): SGHAT, FQNNGV. The CDR3 loop is CASSTTGGDTYEQYF. CDR3 bases: TGTGCCAGCAGCACAACAGGGGGCGATACTTACGAGCAGTACTTC. Complete variable domain (other parts from reference TRBV11-2 and TRBJ2-7): EAGVAQSPRYKIIEKRQSVAFWCNPISGHATLYWYQQILGQGPKLLIQFQNNGVVDDSQLPKDRFSAERLKGVDSTLKIQPAKLEDSAVYLCASSTTGGDTYEQYFGPGTRLTVT.

The J gene is TRBJ1-2, the V gene TRBV3-1; 8 nucleotides match TRBD1. This CDR3 is 13 amino acids long. With V trimmed by 6 bases and J by 4 bases, 4 bases remained unmatched. CDR1 and CDR2 (germline): LGHDT, YNNKEL (reference sequence). The chain's CDR3 is CASRRTGPYGYTF. For the CDR3, the DNA is TGTGCCAGCAGACGGACAGGGCCCTATGGCTACACCTTC.

This clonotype was detected a few times. V usage is TRBV6-2 or TRBV6-3 and J usage is TRBJ1-5; D is ambiguous. Trimming removed 5 bases at V and 3 bases at J, with 17 bases between. The CDR3 consists of 16 residues. From germline, CDR1 is MNHEY and CDR2 SVGEGT. The CDR3 protein is CASSPVVGFDNQPQHF. The DNA for the CDR3 is TGTGCCAGCAGTCCCGTGGTGGGGTTCGACAATCAGCCCCAGCATTTT.

This clonotype turned up a few times. The chain couples TRBV5-1 to TRBJ2-7; 7 bases are a match to TRBD1. The CDR3 spans 13 residues. Germline CDR1 reads SGHRS; CDR2 reads YFSETQ. V shed 4 bases, J shed 1 base, and the junction held 2 bases outside the gene matches. The DNA for the CDR3 is TGCGCCAGCAGCCCACAGGGGTCCTACGAGCAGTACTTC. It specifies CASSPQGSYEQYF.

This chain connects TRBV2 to TRBJ2-1; 10 bases are shared with TRBD2. In germline, CDR1 is SNHLY, CDR2 FYNNEI. CDR3 length: 16 amino acids. The V gene end was trimmed by 5 bases and the J gene end by 9 bases; junction bases not matched to a gene: 13. CDR3 sequence reads: CASSLTSSGSFSEQFF. CDR3 DNA: TGTGCCAGCAGTCTTACCTCTAGCGGGAGTTTCAGTGAGCAGTTCTTC. The whole variable domain, filled in from reference TRBV2 and TRBJ2-1, reads EPEVTQTPSHQVTQMGQEVILRCVPISNHLYFYWYRQILGQKVEFLVSFYNNEISEKSEIFDDQFSVERPDGSNFTLKIRSTKLEDSAMYFCASSLTSSGSFSEQFFGPGTRLTVL.

This chain uses TRBV5-1 with TRBJ2-3, with D perhaps matching TRBD2 (5 bases). This CDR3 spans 15 amino acids. Germline loops: CDR1 SGHRS, CDR2 YFSETQ. Trimming shortened V by 4 bases and J by 0 bases, and 12 bases separated the two germline ends. DNA of the CDR3: TGCGCCAGCAGCCCTAGCAGATCTAGCACAGATACGCAGTATTTT. Translated, it gives CASSPSRSSTDTQYF.

This clonotype was picked up a small number of times. The chain uses TRBV12-3 or TRBV12-4 and TRBJ1-3; D is unresolved. The CDR3 consists of 14 residues. Trimming removed 8 bases from V and 2 bases from J, with 13 bases in between. CDR3: CASDSNSAGNTIYF. The CDR3 region has the DNA TGTGCCAGCGATTCTAACAGTGCTGGAAACACCATATATTTT.

This clonotype appeared a few times. The chain carries TRBV6-2 or TRBV6-3 and TRBJ2-5; weak D call: TRBD2 (6 bases). V lost 6 bases to trimming and J lost 2 bases, with 13 bases between them. The length of the CDR3 is 14 residues. Germline CDR1 reads MNHEY; CDR2 reads SVGEGT. CDR3 loop: CASRRGGAQETQYF. CDR3 coding DNA: TGTGCCAGCAGAAGGGGAGGAGCACAAGAGACCCAGTACTTC.

Many counts were recorded for this clonotype. This chain joins TRBV15 and TRBJ2-1; 7 bases fit TRBD2. After removal of 5 bases from V and 8 bases from J, the junction contained 6 bases not matched to a gene. The germline gives CDR1 LNHNV, CDR2 YYDKDF (reference sequence). CDR3 length equals 13 residues. The CDR3 reads CATSGGRTDEQFF. The CDR3 DNA reads as TGTGCCACCAGCGGCGGGAGAACGGATGAGCAGTTCTTC.

The gene calls are TRBV28 and TRBJ1-5, with D maybe TRBD1 (5 bases). Germline assignment: CDR1 MDHEN and CDR2 SYDVKM. This CDR3 contains 15 residues. Between the trimmed V and J ends, which lost 6 bases and 3 bases, there was a span of 15 bases. The CDR3 bases are TGTGCCAGCAGGCCAGGGAGGTTTGACAATCAGCCCCAGCATTTT. Its protein is CASRPGRFDNQPQHF.